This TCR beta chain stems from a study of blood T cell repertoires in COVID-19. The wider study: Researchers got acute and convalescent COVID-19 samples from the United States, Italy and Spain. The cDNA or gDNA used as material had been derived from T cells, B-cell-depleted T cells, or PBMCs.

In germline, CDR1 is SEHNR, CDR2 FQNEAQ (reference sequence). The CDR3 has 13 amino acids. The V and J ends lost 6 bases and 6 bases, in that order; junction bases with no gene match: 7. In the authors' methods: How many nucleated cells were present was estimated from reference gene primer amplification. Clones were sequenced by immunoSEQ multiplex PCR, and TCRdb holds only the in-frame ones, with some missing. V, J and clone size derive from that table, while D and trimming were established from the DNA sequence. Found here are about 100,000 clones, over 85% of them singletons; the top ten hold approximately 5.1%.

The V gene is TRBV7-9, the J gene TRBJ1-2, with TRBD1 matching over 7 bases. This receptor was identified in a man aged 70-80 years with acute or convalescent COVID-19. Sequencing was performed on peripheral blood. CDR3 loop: CASSLTGDDGYTF. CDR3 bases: TGTGCCAGCAGTCTCACAGGGGACGATGGCTACACCTTC.